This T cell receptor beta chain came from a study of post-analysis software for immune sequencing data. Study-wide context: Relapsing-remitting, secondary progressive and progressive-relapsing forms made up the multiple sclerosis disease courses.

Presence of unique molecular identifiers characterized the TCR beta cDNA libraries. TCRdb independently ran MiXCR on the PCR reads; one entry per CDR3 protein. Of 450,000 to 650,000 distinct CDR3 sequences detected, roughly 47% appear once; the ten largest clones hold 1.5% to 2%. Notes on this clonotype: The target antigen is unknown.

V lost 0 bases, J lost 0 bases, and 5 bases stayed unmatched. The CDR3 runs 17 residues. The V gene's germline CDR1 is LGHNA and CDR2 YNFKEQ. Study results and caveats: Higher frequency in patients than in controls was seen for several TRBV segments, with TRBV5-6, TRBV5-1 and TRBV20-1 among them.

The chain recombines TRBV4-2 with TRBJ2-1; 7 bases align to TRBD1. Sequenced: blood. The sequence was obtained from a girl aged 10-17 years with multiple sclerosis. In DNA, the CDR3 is TGTGCCAGCAGCCAAGAAACGGGACAGCTCTCCTACAATGAGCAGTTCTTC. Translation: CASSQETGQLSYNEQFF.